The 7 T cell receptor beta chains given below trace back to one sample, sequenced in a study of OX40 agonist ivuxolimab in advanced cancers. The table came from immunoSEQ multiplex PCR; TCRdb's copy has only in-frame clones and leaves some out. Among roughly 48,000 clones listed, about 87% were seen once. This sample comprised CD4+ or CD8+ T cells sorted from blood, obtained in a trial of the OX40 agonist ivuxolimab. The receptors shown here come from an adult with an advanced solid tumor such as melanoma, head and neck, liver or kidney cancer.

The chain couples TRBV7-3 to TRBJ1-2; 11 bases align to TRBD1. V dropped 5 bases and J dropped 5; count of bases not matched to a gene: 7. CDR3 size: 15 residues. CDR1 and CDR2 (germline): SGHTA, FQGTGA. CDR3 sequence reads: CASSPDRGHLYGYTF. DNA of the CDR3: TGTGCCAGCAGCCCGGACAGGGGGCATCTTTATGGCTACACCTTC.

The chain uses TRBV4-3 and TRBJ2-3; 7 bases line up with TRBD2. The CDR3 length is 17 residues. Germline CDR1 LGHNA, CDR2 YSLEER. The junction had 9 bases not matched to a gene; V was cut back by 3 bases and J by 0 bases. The CDR3 DNA is TGCGCCAGCAGCCAGGCGTGGCTAGCGGATAGCACAGATACGCAGTATTTT. This translates into CASSQAWLADSTDTQYF.

The chain recombines TRBV28 with TRBJ2-7, with D uncertain. The ends were cut back, 5 bases at V and 3 bases at J, with 8 bases in the middle. The CDR3 extends over 12 amino acids. Looked up from germline, CDR1 is MDHEN and CDR2 is SYDVKM. The CDR3 reads CASSTQDYEQYF. The CDR3 DNA is TGTGCCAGCAGTACCCAGGACTACGAGCAGTACTTC.

This clone was counted at least ten times. The sample has other DNA sequences that encode this CDR3 too. The rearrangement joins TRBV19 to TRBJ1-5; D unresolved. Germline CDR1 and CDR2: LNHDA and SQIVND (reference sequence). CDR3 length: 15 residues. With 3 bases removed from V and 0 bases from J, the gap between germline ends came to 9 bases. CDR3 in DNA: TGTGCCAGTAGTATCTCTCCTTATAGCAATCAGCCCCAGCATTTT. The encoded protein is CASSISPYSNQPQHF.

This clone was observed a single time. The chain carries TRBV5-1 and TRBJ2-4; maybe TRBD1 (8 bases). The CDR3 extends over 19 amino acids. V lost 1 base and J 0 bases, leaving 20 bases between the germline ends. Germline assignment: CDR1 SGHRS and CDR2 YFSETQ. This CDR3 reads CASSLTGGGSGPAKNIQYF. CDR3 nucleotides: TGCGCCAGCAGCTTGACAGGGGGGGGGTCGGGGCCAGCCAAAAACATTCAGTACTTC.

This chain uses TRBV11-2 with TRBJ1-2, with no clear D. The germline CDR1 and CDR2 sequences are SGHAT and FQNNGV. The germline V and J ends were trimmed by 4 bases and 8 bases, with 8 bases remaining between them. CDR3 length: 11 amino acids. The CDR3: CASSSEKGYTF. CDR3 sequence (DNA): TGTGCCAGCAGCTCGGAAAAGGGCTACACCTTC.

This chain uses TRBV19 with TRBJ1-1, with D hard to call. V lost 3 bases, J lost 0 bases, and 17 bases lay in between. Germline values: CDR1 LNHDA, CDR2 SQIVND (reference sequence). The CDR3 runs to 17 residues. CDR3 DNA sequence: TGTGCCAGTAGTATTTCTTGGACCCCCGATATGAACACTGAAGCTTTCTTT. The encoded protein is CASSISWTPDMNTEAFF.